Listed here are 22 T cell receptor beta chains from one sample, sequenced in a study of cytomegalovirus exposure and HLA in healthy donors. Method: immunoSEQ multiplex PCR; TCRdb's copy keeps in-frame clones and lacks some. Among roughly 300,000 clones listed, 87% were seen once. Sequenced material: PBMCs. These TCRs come from a woman in her twenties or thirties in good health and CMV-seropositive.

This sequence joins TRBV7-6 and TRBJ2-7; TRBD1 agrees at 7 bases. This CDR3 spans 12 amino acids. The V gene's germline CDR1 is SGHVS and CDR2 FNYEAQ. J lost 6 bases, V lost 5 bases, and 4 bases had no gene match. The CDR3 region is CASSRTGGEQYF. As DNA, the CDR3 is TGTGCCAGCAGCCGGACAGGAGGCGAGCAGTACTTC.

This clone occurred a few times. The chain recombines TRBV7-3 with TRBJ1-5, with D maybe TRBD1 (5 bases). Trimming stripped 1 base from V and 9 bases from J, with 10 bases between. CDR1 and CDR2 (germline): SGHTA, FQGTGA. The length of the CDR3 is 13 residues. The CDR3 DNA reads TGTGCCAGCAGCTTAAGTCCCACAGGGCCCCAGCATTTT. As protein: CASSLSPTGPQHF.

This chain joins TRBV5-4 and TRBJ2-5, with TRBD2 as a possible D gene (6 bases). The V end was cut by 4 bases, the J end by 1 base, with 11 bases between. The length of the CDR3 is 14 residues. Germline CDR1 and CDR2: SGHNT and YYREEE (reference sequence). CDR3 in amino acids: CASSQDYIQETQYF. Here the CDR3 DNA reads TGTGCCAGCAGCCAGGACTATATCCAAGAGACCCAGTACTTC.

In DNA form, the CDR3 reads TGTGCCAGCAGCCCCGGGACCCACAATCAGCCCCAGCATTTT. Translating it yields CASSPGTHNQPQHF. V is TRBV14 and J is TRBJ1-5; a possible D gene is TRBD1 (5 bases). This CDR3 has 14 residues. Germline CDR1 reads SGHDN; CDR2 reads FVKESK. The ends were cut back, 4 bases at V and 3 bases at J, with 10 bases in the middle. Combining the CDR3 with reference TRBV14 and TRBJ1-5 gives the whole variable domain EAGVTQFPSHSVIEKGQTVTLRCDPISGHDNLYWYRRVMGKEIKFLLHFVKESKQDESGMPNNRFLAERTGGTYSTLKVQPAELEDSGVYFCASSPGTHNQPQHFGDGTRLSIL.

This clone was detected only once. J is TRBJ2-2 and V is TRBV6-5; D possibly corresponds to TRBD2 (5 bases). There are 15 residues in the CDR3. The germline V gene has CDR1 MNHEY and CDR2 SVGAGI. V lost 6 bases, J lost 2 bases, and 13 bases lay in between. The CDR3 loop is CASSKTGLNTGELFF. DNA of the CDR3: TGTGCCAGCAGCAAAACGGGGTTAAACACCGGGGAGCTGTTTTTT.

This clone appeared a few times. The rearrangement uses TRBV27 and TRBJ1-2; the D gene is possibly TRBD1 (5 bases). Germline V gene data show CDR1 as MNHEY and CDR2 as SMNVEV (reference sequence). V was pared by 2 bases and J by 7 bases, with 20 bases between. This CDR3 comprises 16 residues. In nucleotides, the CDR3 is TGTGCCAGCAGTTTAGTCCCGGGACTTATGCGTGGTGGCTACACCTTC. Its translation: CASSLVPGLMRGGYTF.

The genes are TRBV2 and TRBJ2-5; D is uncertain. CDR1 and CDR2 from the germline V gene are SNHLY and FYNNEI. The CDR3 has 13 amino acids. Trimming took off 6 bases at V and 8 bases at J, with 16 bases between the two ends. The CDR3 sequence is CASRDTGLPTQYF. The CDR3, as DNA: TGTGCCAGCAGAGACACCGGCCTCCCCACCCAGTACTTC.

As to this clone: The junction and the germline gene differ at one end; a read error may be behind it. The chain couples TRBV9 to TRBJ2-7; D uncertain. Germline V gene lookup returns CDR1 SGDLS and CDR2 YYNGEE. The CDR3 is made up of 11 amino acids. The CDR3 DNA is TGTGCCAGCAGCACTAATGGGATTCAGCGTTTC. Amino acid sequence: CASSTNGIQRF.

In its sample, this clone was seen once. The chain carries TRBV6-1 and TRBJ2-7; TRBD2 matches 7 bases. Germline CDR1 is MNHNS and CDR2 is SASEGT. Trimming at V came to 4 bases and at J to 3 bases, leaving 6 bases not matched to a gene. This CDR3 is 14 amino acids long. The DNA of the CDR3 is TGTGCCAGCAGTGGGGGAGGGCTTAACTACGAGCAGTACTTC. Residues: CASSGGGLNYEQYF.

The rearrangement links TRBV28 to TRBJ2-5, with 8 positions matching TRBD1. From germline, CDR1 is MDHEN and CDR2 SYDVKM. V was clipped by 8 bases and J by 5 bases; unmatched bases: 4. The CDR3 contains 12 residues. This CDR3 is CASQQGEETQYF. Here the CDR3 DNA reads TGTGCCAGCCAACAGGGGGAGGAGACCCAGTACTTC.

The J gene is TRBJ1-1, the V gene TRBV19; TRBD1 agrees at 8 bases. V shed 7 bases and J 0 bases; nucleotides not matched to a gene: 13. Germline V lookup: CDR1 LNHDA, CDR2 SQIVND (reference sequence). CDR3 size: 17 residues. CDR3 protein: CASTTKKGQGMNTEAFF. The CDR3 DNA reads as TGTGCCAGTACCACGAAAAAAGGACAGGGAATGAACACTGAAGCTTTCTTT.

The chain joins TRBV5-4 to TRBJ1-3, with TRBD1 as a possible D gene (6 bases). Trimming removed 0 bases from V and 2 bases from J, with 9 bases in between. The CDR3 loop spans 15 amino acids. CDR1 is SGHNT and CDR2 is YYREEE in the germline V gene (reference sequence). CDR3 in DNA: TGTGCCAGCAGCTTGGCGGGGGCCACTGGAAACACCATATATTTT. This sequence encodes CASSLAGATGNTIYF. The full variable domain, completed using reference TRBV5-4 and TRBJ1-3, is ETGVTQSPTHLIKTRGQQVTLRCSSQSGHNTVSWYQQALGQGPQFIFQYYREEENGRGNFPPRFSGLQFPNYSSELNVNALELDDSALYLCASSLAGATGNTIYFGEGSWLTVV.

The chain has TRBV7-8 and TRBJ2-7, with 9 bases aligning to TRBD1. The CDR3 has 15 amino acids. V gave up 6 bases and J gave up 4 bases; unmatched junction bases: 10. The V gene's germline CDR1 is SGHVS and CDR2 FQNEAQ. In DNA form, the CDR3 reads TGTGCCAGCAGACGATCGACAGGGGGAAGGTACGAGCAGTACTTC. Translated: CASRRSTGGRYEQYF. The complete variable domain, with remaining parts taken from reference TRBV7-8 and TRBJ2-7, reads GAGVSQSPRYKVAKRGQDVALRCDPISGHVSLFWYQQALGQGPEFLTYFQNEAQLDKSGLPSDRFFAERPEGSVSTLKIQRTQQEDSAVYLCASRRSTGGRYEQYFGPGTRLTVT.

The sample holds a few counts of this clone. The genes are TRBV6-6 and TRBJ1-4, with a possible D match to TRBD1 (6 bases). The V gene's germline CDR1 is MNHNY and CDR2 SVGAGI (reference sequence). With 0 bases removed from V and 5 bases from J, the gap between germline ends came to 13 bases. The length of the CDR3 is 16 residues. CDR3 coding DNA: TGTGCCAGCAGTTACTCCCTGGACAGTCTGAATGAAAAACTGTTTTTT. It codes for CASSYSLDSLNEKLFF.

The V call is TRBV9, the J call TRBJ2-1, with 11 bases aligning to TRBD2. CDR3 length equals 14 residues. Germline V gene sequence: CDR1 SGDLS, CDR2 YYNGEE. V lost 2 bases and J lost 10; bases outside the gene matches: 5. The CDR3 DNA follows: TGTGCCAGCAGCGTCAGTAGCGGGGGGGTAGAGCAGTTCTTC. Amino acids: CASSVSSGGVEQFF.

The chain employs TRBV27 and TRBJ2-7, with 13 bases lining up with TRBD2. Germline CDR1 MNHEY, CDR2 SMNVEV (reference sequence). This CDR3 region has 15 residues. Trimming cost V 6 bases and J 2 bases; bases outside gene matches: 4. CDR3 amino acids: CASRGLAGKTYEQYF. Written as DNA, the CDR3 is TGTGCCAGCAGGGGACTAGCGGGAAAAACCTACGAGCAGTACTTC.

The chain is built from TRBV28 and TRBJ2-2, with 11 bases fitting TRBD2. Germline V lookup: CDR1 MDHEN, CDR2 SYDVKM. Trimming took 5 bases from V and 6 from J; bases not matched to a gene: 11. This CDR3 spans 17 amino acids. This CDR3 reads CASSQRSLAGAAGELFF. The CDR3 nucleotides read TGTGCCAGCAGTCAACGCTCACTAGCGGGAGCTGCCGGGGAGCTGTTTTTT.

The chain is built from TRBV6-8 and TRBJ2-7; the D gene could be TRBD1 or TRBD2 (5 bases each). The germline V gene encodes CDR1 MNHGY and CDR2 SAAAGT. The germline V and J ends were trimmed by 4 bases and 5 bases, with 15 bases remaining between them. The CDR3 loop spans 14 amino acids. The CDR3 spells CASSSEGRWDEQYF. CDR3 DNA: TGTGCCAGCAGTTCCGAGGGGAGATGGGACGAGCAGTACTTC.

The chain carries TRBV4-3 and TRBJ2-5; 10 nucleotides align to TRBD2. Germline CDR1 LGHNA, CDR2 YSLEER. Germline trimming cut 0 bases from V and 2 bases from J; bases unmatched to any gene: 6. The length of the CDR3 is 17 residues. The CDR3 nucleotides are TGCGCCAGCAGCCAAGACCCTAGCGGGGGACTACAAGAGACCCAGTACTTC. This sequence encodes CASSQDPSGGLQETQYF.

The rearrangement uses TRBV6-5 and TRBJ2-1; 7 nucleotides match TRBD1. After removal of 5 bases from V and 5 bases from J, the junction contained 6 bases not matched to a gene. Germline V gives CDR1 MNHEY, CDR2 SVGAGI. This CDR3 comprises 14 residues. The CDR3 here is CASSPQGIHNEQFF. DNA of the CDR3: TGTGCCAGCAGTCCACAGGGGATCCACAATGAGCAGTTCTTC.

The genes are TRBV6-5 and TRBJ1-3; a possible D gene is TRBD1 (6 bases). Trimming removed 2 bases from V and 4 bases from J, with 12 bases in between. The CDR3 loop spans 15 amino acids. Germline V gene lookup returns CDR1 MNHEY and CDR2 SVGAGI. CDR3 DNA: TGTGCCAGCAGTTACAGGGGGATGCCAGGAAACACCATATATTTT. Protein: CASSYRGMPGNTIYF.

The V call is TRBV30, the J call TRBJ1-3; weak D call: TRBD1 (5 bases). CDR1 and CDR2 (germline): GTSNPN, SVGIG (reference sequence). V lost 4 bases and J 8 bases, leaving 12 bases between the germline ends. The CDR3 contains 12 residues. The CDR3 coding sequence is TGTGCCTGGATGGGGGAGGGGTACACCATATATTTT. Its translation: CAWMGEGYTIYF. Full variable domain (rest looked up from reference TRBV30 and TRBJ1-3): SQTIHQWPATLVQPVGSPLSLECTVEGTSNPNLYWYRQAAGRGLQLLFYSVGIGQISSEVPQNLSASRPQDRQFILSSKKLLLSDSGFYLCAWMGEGYTIYFGEGSWLTVV.